This T cell receptor (beta chain) is from a study of blood T cell repertoires in COVID-19. As for the study in general: Spain, Italy and the United States supplied samples that represented acute and convalescent COVID-19. From T cells, B-cell-depleted T cells, or PBMCs came the material, which was cDNA or gDNA.

Under the authors' procedure: How many nucleated cells were present was estimated from reference gene primer amplification. The table came from immunoSEQ multiplex PCR; TCRdb's copy has only in-frame clones and leaves some out. V and J calls and clone size follow that table, whereas D and trimming were derived from the DNA. The sample records around 180,000 clones, around 81% being singletons. Trimming took off 3 bases at V and 1 base at J, with 7 bases between the two ends. From germline, CDR1 is MNHNS and CDR2 SASEGT. The CDR3 has 14 residues. The J gene is TRBJ1-3, the V gene TRBV6-1, with unresolved D. Specimen: peripheral blood. This TCR was sampled from a woman of 80 years or more with COVID-19, enrolled during active disease. As DNA, the CDR3 is TGTGCCAGCAGTGACGCGGAATCTGGAAACACCATATATTTT. Translation: CASSDAESGNTIYF.